This T cell receptor (beta chain) was sequenced during a study of T cells in Graves' hyperthyroidism and ophthalmopathy. V shed 3 bases, J shed 3 bases, and the junction held 7 bases outside the gene matches. The germline V gene has CDR1 MGHRA and CDR2 YSYEKL. The CDR3 extends over 15 amino acids. TCR beta CDR3 regions were amplified from RNA transcripts. TCR CDR3 regions were first amplified by RT-PCR with HTBI primers. From the multiplex PCR reads, TCRdb called clonotypes with MiXCR, one entry per CDR3 protein. The sample shows roughly 750,000 distinct CDR3 sequences, 16% of them seen only once. This clonotype occurred a few times.

The sequence was obtained from a man in his late teens or twenties with Graves' hyperthyroidism. V usage is TRBV4-1 and J usage is TRBJ2-5, with 7 nucleotides matching TRBD1. Sequenced: blood. The CDR3 here is CASSHSRGTEETQYF. Written as DNA, the CDR3 is TGCGCCAGCAGCCACTCCCGAGGGACAGAAGAGACCCAGTACTTC.